This T cell receptor (beta chain) was captured by sequencing in a study of T cell responses to AZD1222 COVID-19 vaccine. Comment on this clone: Its antigen is unidentified.

Findings of the study overall: Researchers took repertoire samples only after the peak T cell response had come. The donor group comprised mostly white British people and more females; the analysis possibly underestimated clonal diversity. Spike-wide vaccine-associated CD4 TCRs dominated at 160-218 and 743-854.

There are 15 residues in the CDR3. The germline V gene has CDR1 MNHNY and CDR2 SVGAGI (reference sequence). J gave up 7 bases and V 4 bases, and 9 bases lay outside the gene matches. Sequencing used immunoSEQ multiplex PCR; TCRdb keeps in-frame clones, though not all of them. Among 250,000 to 300,000 clones listed, approximately 94% were seen once. The clonotype was recovered from an adult who received the AZD1222 COVID-19 vaccine. The material sequenced was peripheral blood, taken 28 days after the second AZD1222 dose. This chain connects TRBV6-6 to TRBJ1-4; 7 bases match TRBD1. The CDR3: CASSSFQGQSEKLFF. The CDR3 DNA reads as TGTGCCAGCAGTTCTTTCCAGGGACAGAGTGAAAAACTGTTTTTT.